Sequencing of this T cell receptor (beta chain) was carried out in a study of CD8 T cells in ankylosing spondylitis. Study conclusions and caveats: Clones that were linked to disease were CD8+ and were relatively rare in peripheral blood. Matched synovial fluid from ankylosing spondylitis patients was reported to be enriched for disease-linked clones. Earlier work had already found some motif variants in reactive arthritis synovial fluid and blood. One TCR beta motif, made up of about 8 highly homologous variants, appeared characteristic of ankylosing spondylitis blood.

In this sample, this clonotype turned up a few times. Its antigen is unidentified. Construction of TCR beta libraries was performed using quantitative 5'-RACE with molecular barcodes. TCRdb reprocessed the 5' RACE reads with MiXCR, giving one entry per CDR3 protein. The data show 700,000 to 850,000 distinct CDR3 sequences, with about an eighth seen just once and about 0.49% held by the top ten. Trimming removed 0 bases from V and 6 bases from J; junction bases left unmatched: 6. CDR3 length: 15 residues. Germline V gives CDR1 SGHDT, CDR2 YYEEEE. This clonotype was sampled from a male donor with ankylosing spondylitis. The sequencing sample was made of blood, either unsorted or a sorted T cell fraction (not recorded which). The gene calls are TRBV5-6 and TRBJ2-7; 10 positions match TRBD2. CDR3 protein: CASSLVLAGVGEQYF. The CDR3 nucleotides are TGTGCCAGCAGCTTGGTGCTAGCGGGAGTAGGCGAGCAGTACTTC. The whole variable domain, remainder taken from reference TRBV5-6 and TRBJ2-7, is DAGVTQSPTHLIKTRGQQVTLRCSPKSGHDTVSWYQQALGQGPQFIFQYYEEEERQRGNFPDRFSGHQFPNYSSELNVNALLLGDSALYLCASSLVLAGVGEQYFGPGTRLTVT.